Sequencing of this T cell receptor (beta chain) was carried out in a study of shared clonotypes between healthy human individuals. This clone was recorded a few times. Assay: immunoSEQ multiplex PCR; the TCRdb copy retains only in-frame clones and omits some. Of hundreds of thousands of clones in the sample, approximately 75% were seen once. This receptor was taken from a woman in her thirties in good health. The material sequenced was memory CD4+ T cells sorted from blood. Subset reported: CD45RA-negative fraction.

CDR3 coding DNA: TGTGCCAGCAGTACCGGACTAGCGGGATCAGGGGAGACCCAGTACTTC. Translation gives CASSTGLAGSGETQYF. The V call is TRBV2, the J call TRBJ2-5, with TRBD2 matching 12 bases. This CDR3 is 16 amino acids long. V shed 5 bases and J 5 bases; nucleotides not matched to a gene: 9. The germline V gene has CDR1 SNHLY and CDR2 FYNNEI.